This paragraph reports one T cell receptor beta chain. Antigen specificity is unknown. The data belong to a study of T cell responses to AZD1222 COVID-19 vaccine. Findings and caveats of the study: Every sample of the repertoires postdated the peak T cell response.

Trimming left V 6 bases short and J 3 bases short, with 9 bases between. CDR1 and CDR2 from the germline V gene are MNHEY and SMNVEV (reference sequence). The CDR3 loop spans 13 amino acids. Method: immunoSEQ multiplex PCR; TCRdb's copy keeps in-frame clones and lacks some. The table has approximately 100,000 clones, more than 75% seen once. This chain connects TRBV27 to TRBJ1-5; a weak D match, TRBD1 (6 bases). The sequence came from an adult in good health. Sequencing was performed on peripheral blood, taken on day 0 of AZD1222 vaccination. The CDR3 here is CASRGDNNQPQHF. As DNA, the CDR3 is TGTGCCAGCAGAGGGGACAACAATCAGCCCCAGCATTTT.